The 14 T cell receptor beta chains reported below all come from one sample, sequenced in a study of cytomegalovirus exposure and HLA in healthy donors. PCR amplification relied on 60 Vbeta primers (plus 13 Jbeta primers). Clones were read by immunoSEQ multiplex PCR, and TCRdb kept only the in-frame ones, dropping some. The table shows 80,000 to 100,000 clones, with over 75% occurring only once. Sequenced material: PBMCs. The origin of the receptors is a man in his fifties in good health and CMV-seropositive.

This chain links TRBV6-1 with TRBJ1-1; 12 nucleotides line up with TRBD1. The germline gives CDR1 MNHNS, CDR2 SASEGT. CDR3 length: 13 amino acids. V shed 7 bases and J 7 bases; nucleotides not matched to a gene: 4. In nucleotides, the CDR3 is TGTGCCAGCATAGGGACAGGGGGCCGTGAAGCTTTCTTT. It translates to CASIGTGGREAFF.

CDR3 sequence reads: CASSAGQGASSYTF. The CDR3 DNA reads as TGTGCCAGCAGTGCAGGACAGGGGGCATCGAGCTACACCTTC. This chain joins TRBV6-1 and TRBJ1-2; 11 bases are a match to TRBD1. The CDR3 spans 14 residues. Germline lookup yields CDR1 MNHNS and CDR2 SASEGT. The trim removed 4 bases at V and 9 bases at J, leaving 7 bases unmatched.

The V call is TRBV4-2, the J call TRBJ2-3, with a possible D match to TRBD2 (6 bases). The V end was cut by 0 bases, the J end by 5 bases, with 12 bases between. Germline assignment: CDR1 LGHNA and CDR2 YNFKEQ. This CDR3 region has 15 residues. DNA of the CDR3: TGTGCCAGCAGCCAAGATCGGACTAAGGGAGATACGCAGTATTTT. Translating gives CASSQDRTKGDTQYF.

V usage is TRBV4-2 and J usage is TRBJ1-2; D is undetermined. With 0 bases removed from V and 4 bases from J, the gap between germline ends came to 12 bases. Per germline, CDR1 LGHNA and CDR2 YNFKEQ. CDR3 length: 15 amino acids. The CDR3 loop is CASSQERDTVYGYTF. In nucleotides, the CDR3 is TGTGCCAGCAGCCAAGAGCGTGACACCGTCTATGGCTACACCTTC.

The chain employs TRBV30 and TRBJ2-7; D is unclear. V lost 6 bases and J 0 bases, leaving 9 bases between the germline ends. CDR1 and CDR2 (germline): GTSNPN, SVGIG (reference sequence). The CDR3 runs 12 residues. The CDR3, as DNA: TGTGCCTGCGGTCGGAGCTCCTACGAGCAGTACTTC. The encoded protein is CACGRSSYEQYF.

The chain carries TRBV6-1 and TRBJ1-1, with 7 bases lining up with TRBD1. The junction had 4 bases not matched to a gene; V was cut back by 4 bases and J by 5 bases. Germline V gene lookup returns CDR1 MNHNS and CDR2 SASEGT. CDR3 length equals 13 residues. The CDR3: CASSVGGATEAFF. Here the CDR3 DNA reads TGTGCCAGCAGTGTAGGGGGCGCGACTGAAGCTTTCTTT.

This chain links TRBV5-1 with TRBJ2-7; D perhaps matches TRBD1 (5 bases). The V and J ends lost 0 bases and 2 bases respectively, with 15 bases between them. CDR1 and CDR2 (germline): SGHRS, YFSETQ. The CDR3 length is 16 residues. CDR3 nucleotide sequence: TGCGCCAGCAGCTTGGGTTCTGTCGGCAGGGCCTACGAGCAGTACTTC. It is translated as CASSLGSVGRAYEQYF.

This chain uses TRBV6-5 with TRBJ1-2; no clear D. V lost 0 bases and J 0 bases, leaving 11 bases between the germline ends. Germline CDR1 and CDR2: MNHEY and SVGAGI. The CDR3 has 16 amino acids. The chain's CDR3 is CASSYSRLTANYGYTF. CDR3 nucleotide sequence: TGTGCCAGCAGTTACTCGAGGTTAACGGCTAACTATGGCTACACCTTC.

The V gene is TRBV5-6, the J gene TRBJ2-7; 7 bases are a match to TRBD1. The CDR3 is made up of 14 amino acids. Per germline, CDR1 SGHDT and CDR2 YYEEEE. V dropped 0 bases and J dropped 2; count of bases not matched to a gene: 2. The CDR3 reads CASSLGQGAYEQYF. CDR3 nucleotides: TGTGCCAGCAGCTTGGGACAGGGCGCCTACGAGCAGTACTTC. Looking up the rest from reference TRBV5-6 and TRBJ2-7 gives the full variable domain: DAGVTQSPTHLIKTRGQQVTLRCSPKSGHDTVSWYQQALGQGPQFIFQYYEEEERQRGNFPDRFSGHQFPNYSSELNVNALLLGDSALYLCASSLGQGAYEQYFGPGTRLTVT.

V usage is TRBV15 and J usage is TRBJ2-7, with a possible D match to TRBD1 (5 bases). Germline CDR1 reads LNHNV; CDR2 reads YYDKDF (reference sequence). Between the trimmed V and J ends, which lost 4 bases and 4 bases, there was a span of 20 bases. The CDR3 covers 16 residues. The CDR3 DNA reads TGTGCCACCAGCATATACCCGACAGACCGAGTATACGAGCAGTACTTC. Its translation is CATSIYPTDRVYEQYF.

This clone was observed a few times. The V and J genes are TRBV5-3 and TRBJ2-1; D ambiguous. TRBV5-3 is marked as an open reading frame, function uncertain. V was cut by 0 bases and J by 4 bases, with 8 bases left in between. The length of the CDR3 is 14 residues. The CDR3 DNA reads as TGTGCCAGAAGCTTGGCTAGGAGATACAATGAGCAGTTCTTC. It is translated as CARSLARRYNEQFF.

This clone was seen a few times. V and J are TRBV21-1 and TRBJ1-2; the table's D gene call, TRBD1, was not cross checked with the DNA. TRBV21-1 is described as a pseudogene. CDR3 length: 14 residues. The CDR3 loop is CASSSQSGVYGYTF. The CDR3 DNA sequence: TGTGCCAGCAGCAGCCAATCAGGGGTATATGGCTACACCTTC.

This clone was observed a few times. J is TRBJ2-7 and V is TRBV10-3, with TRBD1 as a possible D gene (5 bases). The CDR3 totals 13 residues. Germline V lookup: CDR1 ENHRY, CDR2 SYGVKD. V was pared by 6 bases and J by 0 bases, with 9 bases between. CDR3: CAISSTDSYEQYF. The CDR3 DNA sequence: TGTGCCATCAGCTCGACAGACTCCTACGAGCAGTACTTC.

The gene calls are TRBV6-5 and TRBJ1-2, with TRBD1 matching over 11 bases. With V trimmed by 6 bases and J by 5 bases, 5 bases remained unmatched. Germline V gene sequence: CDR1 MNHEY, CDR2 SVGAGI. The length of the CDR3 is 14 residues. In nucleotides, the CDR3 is TGTGCCAGCAGCTCGGACAGGGGGCAATATGGCTACACCTTC. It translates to CASSSDRGQYGYTF.